These 18 T cell receptor beta chains were sequenced from one sample in a study of siplizumab effects on memory and regulatory T cells. Repertoires were generated with immunoSEQ multiplex PCR, while TCRdb's copy carries only in-frame clones and drops some. The sample comprises about 60,000 clones, 75% to 90% of which are singletons, and about 3.5% rests with the top ten. The sequenced material came from memory CD4+ T cells sorted from blood. These receptor sequences come from a human donor in good health.

The chain recombines TRBV10-3 with TRBJ2-3; D is possibly TRBD1 or TRBD2 (5 bases each). This CDR3 is 13 amino acids long. CDR1 and CDR2 from the germline V gene are ENHRY and SYGVKD. The ends were cut back, 3 bases at V and 3 bases at J, with 7 bases in the middle. The CDR3 DNA sequence: TGTGCCATCAGTGACGGGGCTACAGATACGCAGTATTTT. Translation gives CAISDGATDTQYF.

This CDR3 is CASIRGGDQPQHF. CDR3 nucleotide sequence: TGTGCCAGCATCAGGGGAGGGGATCAGCCCCAGCATTTT. The rearrangement links TRBV6-1 to TRBJ1-5; D possibly corresponds to TRBD1 (6 bases). This CDR3 has 13 amino acids. Germline CDR1 and CDR2: MNHNS and SASEGT. V dropped 7 bases and J dropped 5 bases, with 12 bases sitting between them.

The rearrangement joins TRBV5-6 to TRBJ1-2; 9 positions match TRBD1. V dropped 4 bases and J dropped 0; count of bases not matched to a gene: 1. CDR3 size: 14 residues. The germline V gene encodes CDR1 SGHDT and CDR2 YYEEEE. The CDR3: CASSRDRANYGYTF. The CDR3 nucleotides read TGTGCCAGCAGCCGGGACAGGGCTAACTATGGCTACACCTTC.

The chain couples TRBV19 to TRBJ1-2; weak D call: TRBD1 (6 bases). The CDR3 consists of 13 residues. With 5 bases removed from V and 6 bases from J, the gap between germline ends came to 13 bases. Per the germline V gene, CDR1 is LNHDA and CDR2 is SQIVND (reference sequence). The CDR3: CASSLHREDGYTF. In DNA, the CDR3 is TGTGCCAGTAGTCTCCACAGGGAGGATGGCTACACCTTC.

The chain combines TRBV19 with TRBJ1-3; D not certain. V was clipped by 7 bases and J by 2 bases, with 12 bases between them. The CDR3 is 14 residues long. The germline gives CDR1 LNHDA, CDR2 SQIVND (reference sequence). CDR3: CASIERGTGNTIYF. In nucleotides, the CDR3 is TGTGCCAGTATAGAGCGAGGGACTGGAAACACCATATATTTT.

The CDR3 spells CASNRGNTEAFF. In nucleotides, the CDR3 is TGTGCCAGCAACAGGGGGAACACTGAAGCTTTCTTT. This chain links TRBV25-1 with TRBJ1-1, with 7 bases matching TRBD1. The CDR3 contains 12 residues. V was clipped by 7 bases and J by 1 base; unmatched bases: 0. Germline V gene data show CDR1 as MGHDK and CDR2 as SYGVNS. Together with reference TRBV25-1 and TRBJ1-1, the CDR3 gives the full variable domain: EADIYQTPRYLVIGTGKKITLECSQTMGHDKMYWYQQDPGMELHLIHYSYGVNSTEKGDLSSESTVSRIRTEHFPLTLESARPSHTSQYLCASNRGNTEAFFGQGTRLTVV.

The J gene is TRBJ1-5, the V gene TRBV7-3; TRBD1 is a possible D gene (5 bases). Germline lookup yields CDR1 SGHTA and CDR2 FQGTGA. V lost 1 base, J lost 9 bases, and 10 bases lay in between. The CDR3 is 13 amino acids. In nucleotides, the CDR3 is TGTGCCAGCAGCTTAATGGAGGGGCGGCCCCAGCATTTT. This gives the protein CASSLMEGRPQHF.

The chain's CDR3 is CASSRDRVDEQYF. The CDR3 DNA follows: TGCGCCAGCAGCAGAGACAGGGTCGACGAGCAGTACTTC. The genes are TRBV5-1 and TRBJ2-7, with TRBD1 identical over 7 bases. Germline assignment: CDR1 SGHRS and CDR2 YFSETQ. V was clipped by 4 bases and J by 5 bases; unmatched bases: 6. The length of the CDR3 is 13 residues. Complete variable domain (other parts from reference TRBV5-1 and TRBJ2-7): KAGVTQTPRYLIKTRGQQVTLSCSPISGHRSVSWYQQTPGQGLQFLFEYFSETQRNKGNFPGRFSGRQFSNSRSEMNVSTLELGDSALYLCASSRDRVDEQYFGPGTRLTVT.

The chain employs TRBV6-5 and TRBJ1-1; unclear D gene. V lost 5 bases to trimming and J lost 5 bases, with 12 bases between them. Per germline, CDR1 MNHEY and CDR2 SVGAGI. The CDR3 extends over 13 amino acids. In DNA, the CDR3 is TGTGCCAGCAGTCCCCACCTTGGTACTGAAGCTTTCTTT. Amino acids: CASSPHLGTEAFF.

This chain joins TRBV6-1 and TRBJ2-3, with 12 bases fitting TRBD2. V was clipped by 5 bases and J by 6 bases; unmatched bases: 6. The germline V gene encodes CDR1 MNHNS and CDR2 SASEGT. The CDR3 spans 15 residues. Written as DNA, the CDR3 is TGTGCCAGCAGTTCGGGACTAGCGGGCCTCGATACGCAGTATTTT. Encoded protein: CASSSGLAGLDTQYF.

V gene TRBV18 combines with J gene TRBJ2-7; no clear D gene. Germline loops: CDR1 KGHSH, CDR2 LQKENI. Trimming took 0 bases from V and 0 from J, leaving 15 bases between them. The CDR3 has 17 residues. The CDR3 loop is CASSPPSGGLSSYEQYF. The CDR3, as DNA: TGTGCCAGCTCACCACCCTCCGGCGGATTGAGCTCCTACGAGCAGTACTTC. Filled out from reference TRBV18 and TRBJ2-7, the complete variable domain reads NAGVMQNPRHLVRRRGQEARLRCSPMKGHSHVYWYRQLPEEGLKFMVYLQKENIIDESGMPKERFSAEFPKEGPSILRIQQVVRGDSAAYFCASSPPSGGLSSYEQYFGPGTRLTVT.

This clone showed up just a few times. The chain combines TRBV6-6 with TRBJ1-5, with TRBD1 identical over 8 bases. The CDR3 length is 16 residues. V was pared by 5 bases and J by 3 bases, with 9 bases of the junction left unmatched. In germline, CDR1 is MNHNY, CDR2 SVGAGI (reference sequence). The CDR3 here is CASSPGQGIDNQPQHF. In nucleotides, the CDR3 is TGTGCCAGCAGTCCTGGACAGGGTATAGACAATCAGCCCCAGCATTTT.

The chain uses TRBV14 and TRBJ2-5; 8 positions agree with TRBD2. Losses at the gene ends were 4 bases for V and 0 bases for J; bases not matched to a gene: 1. The CDR3 covers 14 residues. The V gene's germline CDR1 is SGHDN and CDR2 FVKESK. CDR3 loop: CASSRLANQETQYF. The CDR3 DNA sequence: TGTGCCAGCAGCCGACTAGCGAACCAAGAGACCCAGTACTTC.

The gene calls are TRBV5-1 and TRBJ2-5, with D perhaps matching TRBD2 (5 bases). Trimming pared 2 bases from V and 5 bases from J, leaving 16 bases between. The CDR3 sequence is 15 residues long. The germline CDR1 and CDR2 sequences are SGHRS and YFSETQ. The CDR3 DNA follows: TGCGCCAGCAGCTTTGTAGGTGAGGGCGGGGAGACCCAGTACTTC. This gives the protein CASSFVGEGGETQYF.

The chain combines TRBV23-1 with TRBJ2-1; 8 nucleotides line up with TRBD1. TRBV23-1 is noted as an ORF with a role that remains uncertain. The V gene end was trimmed by 4 bases and the J gene end by 3 bases; junction bases not matched to a gene: 8. The CDR3 is 16 residues long. In nucleotides, the CDR3 is TGCGCCAGCAGTCTCCCGGGACAGGCGAACTACAATGAGCAGTTCTTC. This sequence encodes CASSLPGQANYNEQFF.

The rearrangement links TRBV6-1 to TRBJ2-1; 7 bases line up with TRBD2. The germline gives CDR1 MNHNS, CDR2 SASEGT. The CDR3 totals 17 residues. V dropped 0 bases and J dropped 4; count of bases not matched to a gene: 9. The CDR3 region is CASSEAVGLADYNEQFF. CDR3 sequence (DNA): TGTGCCAGCAGTGAAGCAGTGGGTCTAGCGGATTACAATGAGCAGTTCTTC.

V gene TRBV5-1 combines with J gene TRBJ1-1; D is perhaps TRBD1 (5 bases). In germline, CDR1 is SGHRS, CDR2 YFSETQ. This CDR3 has 15 amino acids. Trimming removed 2 bases at V and 5 bases at J, with 16 bases between. The CDR3 loop is CASSLRGRVDTEAFF. In nucleotides, the CDR3 is TGCGCCAGCAGCTTAAGGGGCAGGGTGGATACTGAAGCTTTCTTT.

The rearrangement joins TRBV28 to TRBJ1-2; no clear D. This CDR3 contains 16 residues. Per germline, CDR1 MDHEN and CDR2 SYDVKM. V was clipped by 7 bases and J by 1 base, with 19 bases between them. CDR3 DNA: TGTGCCAGCATTCCCCAGGTGGCGTTTAATAACTATGGCTACACCTTC. Translation: CASIPQVAFNNYGYTF.